This is a list of T cell receptor beta chains from one sample in a study of blood T cell repertoires in COVID-19. Sequencing used immunoSEQ multiplex PCR; TCRdb keeps in-frame clones, though not all of them. Altogether tens of thousands of clones are present, 90% being singletons, with the ten largest covering about 2.5%. Sequencing was done on a sample of peripheral blood. Source of these receptors: a human donor in a cohort sampled during active COVID-19. The CDR3 runs from the conserved cysteine through the conserved F or W. The D gene is left open where the match is weak. Size is omitted from some rows. Given values are once, few, many or a class for expanded clones.

D gene: TRBD2
V gene: TRBV5-1
CDR3 length: 16
clone size: once
J gene: TRBJ2-2
CDR3 protein: CASSLLAGGHDGELFF
CDR3 DNA: TGCGCCAGCAGCTTACTAGCGGGGGGGCACGACGGGGAGCTGTTTTTT

D gene: -
V gene: TRBV14
CDR3 length: 16
clone size: -
J gene: TRBJ1-2
CDR3 protein: CASSQFVDSINYGYTF
CDR3 DNA: TGTGCCAGCAGCCAATTCGTGGACAGCATTAACTATGGCTACACCTTC

D gene: -
V gene: TRBV5-8
CDR3 length: 14
clone size: -
J gene: TRBJ2-3
CDR3 protein: CASSPTTLTDTQYF
CDR3 DNA: TGTGCCAGCAGCCCAACTACACTCACAGATACGCAGTATTTT

D gene: TRBD1
V gene: TRBV7-8
CDR3 length: 13
clone size: -
J gene: TRBJ2-7
CDR3 protein: CASSRDRDYEQYF
CDR3 DNA: TGTGCCAGCAGCCGTGACAGGGACTACGAGCAGTACTTC

D gene: -
V gene: TRBV9
CDR3 length: 13
clone size: -
J gene: TRBJ1-2
CDR3 protein: CASSRELNEGYTF
CDR3 DNA: TGTGCCAGCAGCCGGGAGCTAAACGAAGGCTACACCTTC

D gene: -
V gene: TRBV6-2/TRBV6-3
CDR3 length: 16
clone size: -
J gene: TRBJ2-7
CDR3 protein: CASSYLWAGRAYEQYF
CDR3 DNA: TGTGCCAGCAGTTATTTGTGGGCGGGGCGGGCCTACGAGCAGTACTTC

D gene: TRBD1
V gene: TRBV6-5
CDR3 length: 14
clone size: -
J gene: TRBJ2-3
CDR3 protein: CASRDRGRTDTQYF
CDR3 DNA: TGTGCCAGCCGAGACAGGGGGCGCACAGATACGCAGTATTTT

D gene: -
V gene: TRBV4-1
CDR3 length: 15
clone size: few
J gene: TRBJ2-2
CDR3 protein: CASSQPWEDTGELFF
CDR3 DNA: TGCGCCAGCAGCCAACCGTGGGAGGACACCGGGGAGCTGTTTTTT

D gene: TRBD1
V gene: TRBV19
CDR3 length: 15
clone size: -
J gene: TRBJ2-7
CDR3 protein: CASTFSGQGNYEQYF
CDR3 DNA: TGTGCCAGTACCTTTTCGGGACAGGGCAACTACGAGCAGTACTTC

D gene: -
V gene: TRBV7-8
CDR3 length: 15
clone size: -
J gene: TRBJ2-7
CDR3 protein: CASSLLWGDSYEQYF
CDR3 DNA: TGTGCCAGCAGCTTATTATGGGGGGACTCCTACGAGCAGTACTTC

D gene: -
V gene: TRBV5-1
CDR3 length: 15
clone size: -
J gene: TRBJ2-7
CDR3 protein: CASSLAPPARGEQYF
CDR3 DNA: TGCGCCAGCAGCTTGGCCCCTCCCGCTAGGGGCGAGCAGTACTTC

D gene: TRBD1
V gene: TRBV28
CDR3 length: 13
clone size: once
J gene: TRBJ2-7
CDR3 protein: CASLPGQSYEQYF
CDR3 DNA: TGTGCCAGCCTCCCGGGACAGTCCTACGAGCAGTACTTC

D gene: TRBD2
V gene: TRBV3-1/TRBV3-2
CDR3 length: 16
clone size: once
J gene: TRBJ2-5
CDR3 protein: CASSQVSGRAWETQYF
CDR3 DNA: TGTGCCAGCAGCCAAGTAAGCGGGAGGGCATGGGAGACCCAGTACTTC

D gene: -
V gene: TRBV2
CDR3 length: 14
clone size: -
J gene: TRBJ1-2
CDR3 protein: CASPSRTAIYGYTF
CDR3 DNA: TGTGCCAGCCCGTCCCGGACAGCGATCTATGGCTACACCTTC

D gene: -
V gene: TRBV6-2/TRBV6-3
CDR3 length: 16
clone size: -
J gene: TRBJ1-5
CDR3 protein: CASSYTGGGSNQPQHF
CDR3 DNA: TGTGCCAGCAGTTATACGGGGGGTGGTAGCAATCAGCCCCAGCATTTT

D gene: TRBD2
V gene: TRBV9
CDR3 length: 15
clone size: -
J gene: TRBJ2-1
CDR3 protein: CASSASGGAYNEQFF
CDR3 DNA: TGTGCCAGCAGCGCTAGCGGGGGGGCCTACAATGAGCAGTTCTTC

D gene: TRBD1
V gene: TRBV5-1
CDR3 length: 14
clone size: -
J gene: TRBJ1-1
CDR3 protein: CASSGTGTGAEAFF
CDR3 DNA: TGCGCCAGCAGCGGAACCGGGACAGGGGCTGAAGCTTTCTTT

D gene: -
V gene: TRBV30
CDR3 length: 14
clone size: -
J gene: TRBJ1-6
CDR3 protein: CAWSVLISDSPLHF
CDR3 DNA: TGTGCCTGGAGTGTATTGATCTCGGATTCACCCCTCCACTTT

D gene: -
V gene: TRBV18
CDR3 length: 16
clone size: -
J gene: TRBJ2-1
CDR3 protein: CASSPGLYGGYNEQFF
CDR3 DNA: TGTGCCAGCTCACCAGGACTTTATGGAGGGTACAATGAGCAGTTCTTC

D gene: TRBD2
V gene: TRBV6-2/TRBV6-3
CDR3 length: 17
clone size: -
J gene: TRBJ2-7
CDR3 protein: CASSRSRLAGGTYEQYF
CDR3 DNA: TGTGCCAGCAGCCGATCCCGACTAGCGGGGGGAACCTACGAGCAGTACTTC

D gene: -
V gene: TRBV2
CDR3 length: 12
clone size: -
J gene: TRBJ2-7
CDR3 protein: CASSEEVYEQYF
CDR3 DNA: TGTGCCAGCAGTGAGGAGGTCTACGAGCAGTACTTC

D gene: -
V gene: TRBV21-1
CDR3 length: 14
clone size: -
J gene: TRBJ2-2
CDR3 protein: CASSKSGGNGELFF
CDR3 DNA: TGTGCCAGCAGCAAATCGGGGGGTAACGGGGAGCTGTTTTTT

D gene: TRBD2
V gene: TRBV9
CDR3 length: 16
clone size: -
J gene: TRBJ2-1
CDR3 protein: CASSATGGTTYNEQFF
CDR3 DNA: TGTGCCAGCAGCGCAACCGGGGGGACCACCTACAATGAGCAGTTCTTC

D gene: -
V gene: TRBV6-5
CDR3 length: 14
clone size: -
J gene: TRBJ1-6
CDR3 protein: CASRKDSLQSPLHF
CDR3 DNA: TGTGCCAGTAGGAAGGACAGTCTTCAATCACCCCTCCACTTT

D gene: TRBD1
V gene: TRBV6-2/TRBV6-3
CDR3 length: 14
clone size: -
J gene: TRBJ1-2
CDR3 protein: CASSSGDRGFGYTF
CDR3 DNA: TGTGCCAGCAGTTCAGGAGACAGGGGCTTCGGCTACACCTTC

D gene: TRBD1
V gene: TRBV5-4
CDR3 length: 14
clone size: -
J gene: TRBJ2-7
CDR3 protein: CASSQDRDPYEQYF
CDR3 DNA: TGTGCCAGCAGCCAGGACAGGGACCCCTACGAGCAGTACTTC

D gene: -
V gene: TRBV6-7
CDR3 length: 17
clone size: -
J gene: TRBJ1-2
CDR3 protein: CASSYGATGSANYGYTF
CDR3 DNA: TGTGCCAGCAGTTACGGAGCTACAGGGTCCGCTAACTATGGCTACACCTTC

D gene: -
V gene: TRBV6-5
CDR3 length: 11
clone size: -
J gene: TRBJ1-1
CDR3 protein: CAVSGGAEAFF
CDR3 DNA: TGTGCCGTTTCGGGTGGCGCTGAAGCTTTCTTT

D gene: TRBD2
V gene: TRBV6-6
CDR3 length: 15
clone size: -
J gene: TRBJ2-3
CDR3 protein: CASSYTGGSTDTQYF
CDR3 DNA: TGTGCCAGCAGTTACACGGGGGGTTCCACAGATACGCAGTATTTT

D gene: TRBD2
V gene: TRBV7-9
CDR3 length: 15
clone size: -
J gene: TRBJ2-1
CDR3 protein: CASTMGLAGKNEQFF
CDR3 DNA: TGTGCCAGCACCATGGGACTAGCGGGTAAGAATGAGCAGTTCTTC

D gene: TRBD2
V gene: TRBV11-3
CDR3 length: 15
clone size: -
J gene: TRBJ2-5
CDR3 protein: CASSLGRTSRETQYF
CDR3 DNA: TGTGCCAGCAGCTTGGGTCGGACTAGTCGGGAGACCCAGTACTTC

D gene: -
V gene: TRBV5-1
CDR3 length: 13
clone size: -
J gene: TRBJ2-7
CDR3 protein: CASHELANSVQYF
CDR3 DNA: TGCGCCAGCCACGAACTCGCAAACTCGGTGCAGTACTTC